This T cell receptor (beta chain) was documented in a study of T cells in Graves' hyperthyroidism and ophthalmopathy. Using RNA transcripts as the source, TCR beta CDR3 regions were amplified. The TCR CDR3 first-round RT-PCR relied on the HTBI primer set. MiXCR, run by TCRdb on the multiplex PCR reads, gives a single entry per CDR3 protein. Here the sample spans around 240,000 distinct CDR3 sequences, 14% to 15% being singletons. The CDR3 loop spans 15 amino acids. The V end lost 2 bases, the J end lost 4 bases, and 12 bases lay between the germline ends. Germline loops: CDR1 SNHLY, CDR2 FYNNEI. Diagnoses were made from clinical symptoms, serum measures (thyroxine and TRAb), thyroid ultrasound and orbital computed tomography. At least ten counts were recorded for this clonotype.

The source of this sequence is a woman between 40 and 50 years old with Graves' hyperthyroidism that later progressed to Graves' ophthalmopathy. Sequencing was performed on blood. The gene calls are TRBV2 and TRBJ2-1; possible D gene TRBD2, 6 bases. This chain's CDR3 is CASSESSALYNEQFF. The CDR3, as DNA: TGTGCCAGCAGTGAATCTAGCGCCCTATACAATGAGCAGTTCTTC.